This TCR beta chain emerged from a study of blood T cell repertoires in COVID-19. As for the study in general: Spain, Italy and the United States supplied samples that represented acute and convalescent COVID-19. PBMCs, B-cell-depleted T cells, or T cells provided the cDNA or gDNA that made up the material.

Per the original methods: Using reference gene primer amplification, nucleated cell counts were estimated. Profiling relied on immunoSEQ multiplex PCR, and the TCRdb table lists in-frame clones only, not all of them. V and J calls plus clone size are reproduced from that table; the DNA served to infer D and trimming. The sample contains over 150,000 clones, approximately 90% of which appear only once. The V gene lost 0 bases and the J gene lost 7 bases, with 17 bases spanning the gap. The CDR3 is made up of 16 amino acids. Germline V gene sequence: CDR1 SGHAT, CDR2 FQNNGV. The chain carries TRBV11-2 and TRBJ2-3; perhaps TRBD2 as D (7 bases). The sequence derives from a man between 50 and 59 years old who had recovered from COVID-19. The sequenced sample was peripheral blood. CDR3 sequence: CASSLDWSGGQNTQYF. The CDR3 nucleotides are TGTGCCAGCAGCTTAGATTGGTCGGGGGGACAAAATACGCAGTATTTT.